This section outlines one TCR beta chain sequence together with its context. Its antigen is unknown. Measured with immunoSEQ multiplex PCR; TCRdb has only the in-frame clones, and not every one. The sample has 55,000 to 75,000 clones, about four fifths seen once. This specimen belongs to a study of T cell responses to AZD1222 COVID-19 vaccine. CDR3 length: 16 residues. Unmatched junction bases numbered 11, after V lost 2 bases and J lost 7 bases. Germline CDR1 GTSNPN, CDR2 SVGIG (reference sequence). Findings and limits, study-wide: Only six or seven AZD1222 recipients were seropositive at baseline.

The chain carries TRBV30 and TRBJ1-6, with TRBD1 identical over 7 bases. This clonotype was sampled from an adult in good health. The sequenced sample was peripheral blood, obtained on day 0 of AZD1222 vaccination. CDR3 amino acids: CAWSLVGTATNSPLHF. The CDR3 nucleotides read TGTGCCTGGAGTCTAGTTGGGACAGCAACCAATTCACCCCTCCACTTT. Filled out from reference TRBV30 and TRBJ1-6, the complete variable domain reads SQTIHQWPATLVQPVGSPLSLECTVEGTSNPNLYWYRQAAGRGLQLLFYSVGIGQISSEVPQNLSASRPQDRQFILSSKKLLLSDSGFYLCAWSLVGTATNSPLHFGNGTRLTVT.